The T cell receptor beta chain under discussion was sequenced for a study of response to subunit inactivated influenza vaccine. Trimming at V came to 4 bases and at J to 3 bases, leaving 9 bases not matched to a gene. The CDR3 sequence is 17 residues long. MiXCR was run by TCRdb on the RT-PCR reads, yielding one entry per CDR3 protein. The repertoire holds some 550,000 distinct CDR3 sequences, 20% to 25% seen once, with 2.5% to 3.5% in the top ten. These data were also reused for a study on T cells expressing NK-cell markers. That source reports: The authors generated TCR beta cDNA through 5'RACE template switching with UMIs. In several experiments, sorting was restricted to alpha-beta TCR T cells by an anti-gamma-delta TCR antibody. Unclear, still, was the HCMV specificity of the expanded NKG2C+ T cell clones.

The chain links TRBV5-7 to TRBJ2-1, with TRBD2 matching 11 bases. TRBV5-7 is assigned to the ORF class and has an uncertain function. The origin of this receptor is a middle-aged man who received an inactivated influenza vaccine. The specimen was CD4+ T cells sorted from PBMCs, collected less than 13 days after vaccination. This chain's CDR3 is CASSHQTSGIRYNEQFF. CDR3 DNA sequence: TGTGCCAGCAGCCACCAGACTAGCGGGATCCGCTACAATGAGCAGTTCTTC.